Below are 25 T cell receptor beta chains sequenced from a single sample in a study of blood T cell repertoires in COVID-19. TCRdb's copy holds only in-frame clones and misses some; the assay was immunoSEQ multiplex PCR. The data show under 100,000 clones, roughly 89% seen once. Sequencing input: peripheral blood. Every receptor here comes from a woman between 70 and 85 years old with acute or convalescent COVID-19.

The CDR3 DNA follows: TGTGCCACCAGTGACCCTATTAGCGGGGGGGGCCAAGAGACCCAGTACTTC. This gives the protein CATSDPISGGGQETQYF. The rearrangement links TRBV24-1 to TRBJ2-5; TRBD2 matches at 11 bases. The CDR3 extends over 17 amino acids. Trimming removed 4 bases from V and 1 base from J; junction bases left unmatched: 7. The V gene's germline CDR1 is KGHDR and CDR2 SFDVKD.

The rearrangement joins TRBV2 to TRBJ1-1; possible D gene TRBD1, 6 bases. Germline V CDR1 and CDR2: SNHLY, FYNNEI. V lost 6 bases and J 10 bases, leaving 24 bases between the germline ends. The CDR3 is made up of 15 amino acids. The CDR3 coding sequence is TGTGCCAGCAGAGGGGTGGAGGGGGGGGCTCTCGGAGCTTTCTTT. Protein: CASRGVEGGALGAFF.

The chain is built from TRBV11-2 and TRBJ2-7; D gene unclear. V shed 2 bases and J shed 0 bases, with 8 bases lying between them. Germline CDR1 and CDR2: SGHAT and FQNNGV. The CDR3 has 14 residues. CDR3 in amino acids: CASSLNPGSYEQYV. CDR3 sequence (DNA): TGTGCCAGCAGCTTAAATCCGGGCTCCTACGAGCAGTACGTC.

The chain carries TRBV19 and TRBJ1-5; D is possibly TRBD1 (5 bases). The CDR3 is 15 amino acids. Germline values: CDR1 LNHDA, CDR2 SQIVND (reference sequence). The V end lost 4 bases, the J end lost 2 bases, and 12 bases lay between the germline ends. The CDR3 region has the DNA TGTGCCAGTAGTAACCGGGGGATTGGCAATCAGCCCCAGCATTTT. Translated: CASSNRGIGNQPQHF.

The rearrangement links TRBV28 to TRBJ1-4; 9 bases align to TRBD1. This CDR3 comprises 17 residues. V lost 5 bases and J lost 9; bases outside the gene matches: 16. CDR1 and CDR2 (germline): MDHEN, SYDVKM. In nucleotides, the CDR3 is TGTGCCAGCAGTCTTTTTCTGGGGGGACAGGGTATACAAAAACTGTTTTTT. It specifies CASSLFLGGQGIQKLFF.

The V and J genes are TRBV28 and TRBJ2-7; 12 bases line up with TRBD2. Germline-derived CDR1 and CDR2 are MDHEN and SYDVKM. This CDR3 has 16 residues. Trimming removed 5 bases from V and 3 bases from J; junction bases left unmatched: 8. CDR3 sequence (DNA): TGTGCCAGCAGTCCCCCCTCTAGCGGGAGGGTCTACGAGCAGTACTTC. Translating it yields CASSPPSSGRVYEQYF.

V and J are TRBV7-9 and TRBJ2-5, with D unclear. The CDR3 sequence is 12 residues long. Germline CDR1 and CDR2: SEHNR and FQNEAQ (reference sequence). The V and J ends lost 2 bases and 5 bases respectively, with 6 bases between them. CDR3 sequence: CASSLRGETQYF. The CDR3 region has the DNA TGTGCCAGCAGCTTAAGAGGCGAGACCCAGTACTTC.

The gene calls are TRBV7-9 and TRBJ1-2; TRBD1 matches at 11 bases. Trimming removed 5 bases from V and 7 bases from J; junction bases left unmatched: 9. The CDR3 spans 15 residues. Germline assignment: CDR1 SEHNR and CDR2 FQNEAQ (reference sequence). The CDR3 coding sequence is TGTGCCAGCAGCCCACCGGGACAGGGGGTGGGTGGCTACACCTTC. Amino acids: CASSPPGQGVGGYTF.

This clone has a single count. The CDR3 protein is CASSLESRGGTDTQYF. CDR3 in DNA: TGCGCCAGCAGCTTGGAGAGCAGGGGGGGCACAGATACGCAGTATTTT. The rearrangement links TRBV5-1 to TRBJ2-3; a weak D match, TRBD1 (7 bases). Germline CDR1 SGHRS, CDR2 YFSETQ. V was clipped by 0 bases and J by 1 base, with 12 bases between them. The CDR3 runs to 16 residues.

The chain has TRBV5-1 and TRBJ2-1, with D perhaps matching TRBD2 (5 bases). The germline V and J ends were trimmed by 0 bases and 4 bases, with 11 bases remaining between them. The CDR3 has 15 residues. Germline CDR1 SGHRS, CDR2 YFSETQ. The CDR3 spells CASSLAGWAYNEQFF. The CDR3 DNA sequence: TGCGCCAGCAGCTTGGCGGGATGGGCTTACAATGAGCAGTTCTTC.

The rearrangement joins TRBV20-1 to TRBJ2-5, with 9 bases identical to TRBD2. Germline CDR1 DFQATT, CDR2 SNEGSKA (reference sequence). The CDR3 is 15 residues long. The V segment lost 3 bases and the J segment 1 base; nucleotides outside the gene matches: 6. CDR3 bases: TGCAGTGCTAGTATTGCTAGCGGGGTCCAAGAGACCCAGTACTTC. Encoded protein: CSASIASGVQETQYF.

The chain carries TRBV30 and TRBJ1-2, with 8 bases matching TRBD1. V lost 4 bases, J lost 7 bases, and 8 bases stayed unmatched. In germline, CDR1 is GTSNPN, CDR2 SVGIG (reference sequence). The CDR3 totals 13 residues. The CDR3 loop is CAWTQGAPSGYTF. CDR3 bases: TGTGCCTGGACGCAGGGGGCGCCCAGTGGCTACACCTTC.

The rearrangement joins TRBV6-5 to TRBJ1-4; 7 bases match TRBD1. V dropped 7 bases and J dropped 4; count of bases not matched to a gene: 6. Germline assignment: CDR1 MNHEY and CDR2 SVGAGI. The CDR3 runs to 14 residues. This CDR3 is CASKLGQVNEKLFF. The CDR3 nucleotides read TGTGCCAGCAAACTAGGACAGGTTAATGAAAAACTGTTTTTT.

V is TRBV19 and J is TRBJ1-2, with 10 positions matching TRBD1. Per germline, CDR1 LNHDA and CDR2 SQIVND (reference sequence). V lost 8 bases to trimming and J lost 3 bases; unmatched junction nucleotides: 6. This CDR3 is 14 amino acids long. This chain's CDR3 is CASRWGQGHYGYTF. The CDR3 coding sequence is TGTGCCAGTCGGTGGGGACAGGGGCACTATGGCTACACCTTC. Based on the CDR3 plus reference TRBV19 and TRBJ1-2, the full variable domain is DGGITQSPKYLFRKEGQNVTLSCEQNLNHDAMYWYRQDPGQGLRLIYYSQIVNDFQKGDIAEGYSVSREKKESFPLTVTSAQKNPTAFYLCASRWGQGHYGYTFGSGTRLTVV.

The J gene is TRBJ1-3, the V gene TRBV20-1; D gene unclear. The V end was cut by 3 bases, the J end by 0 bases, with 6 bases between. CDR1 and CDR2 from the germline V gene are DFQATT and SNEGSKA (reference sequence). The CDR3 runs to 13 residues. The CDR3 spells CSASRPSGNTIYF. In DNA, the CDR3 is TGCAGTGCTAGTCGTCCCTCTGGAAACACCATATATTTT.

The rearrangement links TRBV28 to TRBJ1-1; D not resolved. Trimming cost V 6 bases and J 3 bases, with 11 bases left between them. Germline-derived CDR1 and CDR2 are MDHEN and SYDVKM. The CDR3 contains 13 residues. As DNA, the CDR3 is TGTGCCAGCAGCGCTGAGGGATACACTGAAGCTTTCTTT. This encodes CASSAEGYTEAFF.

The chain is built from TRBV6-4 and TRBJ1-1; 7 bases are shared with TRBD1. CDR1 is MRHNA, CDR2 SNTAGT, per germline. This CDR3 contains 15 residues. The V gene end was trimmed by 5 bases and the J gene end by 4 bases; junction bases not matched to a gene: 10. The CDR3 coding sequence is TGTGCCAGCAGTACCGGTGGAGGGGGCGTCACTGAAGCTTTCTTT. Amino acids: CASSTGGGGVTEAFF.

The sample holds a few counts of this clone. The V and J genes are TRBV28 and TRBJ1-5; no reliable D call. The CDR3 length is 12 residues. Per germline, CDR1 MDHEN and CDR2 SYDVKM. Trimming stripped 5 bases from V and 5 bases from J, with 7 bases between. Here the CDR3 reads CASSTGYQPQHF. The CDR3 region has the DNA TGTGCCAGCAGTACGGGGTATCAGCCCCAGCATTTT.

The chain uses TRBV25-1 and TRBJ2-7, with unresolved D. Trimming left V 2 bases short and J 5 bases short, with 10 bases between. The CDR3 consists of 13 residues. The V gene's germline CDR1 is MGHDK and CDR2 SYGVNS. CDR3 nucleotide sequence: TGTGCCAGCAGTGAAGGGTCCCTAGACGAGCAGTACTTC. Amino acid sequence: CASSEGSLDEQYF.

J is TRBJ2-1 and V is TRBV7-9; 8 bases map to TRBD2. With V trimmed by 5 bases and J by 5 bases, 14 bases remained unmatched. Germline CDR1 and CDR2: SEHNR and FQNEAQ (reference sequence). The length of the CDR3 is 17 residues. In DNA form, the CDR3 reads TGTGCCAGCAGCCTAGGTAGAAGCGGGAGCTACGACAATGAGCAGTTCTTC. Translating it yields CASSLGRSGSYDNEQFF.

The CDR3 nucleotides read TGTGCCAGCAGAGGGACTAGCGGGAACAATGAGCAGTTCTTC. It specifies CASRGTSGNNEQFF. This sequence joins TRBV2 and TRBJ2-1; 13 bases fit TRBD2. The CDR3 extends over 14 amino acids. The germline V gene has CDR1 SNHLY and CDR2 FYNNEI. V lost 6 bases to trimming and J lost 5 bases; unmatched junction nucleotides: 1. Looking up the rest from reference TRBV2 and TRBJ2-1 gives the full variable domain: EPEVTQTPSHQVTQMGQEVILRCVPISNHLYFYWYRQILGQKVEFLVSFYNNEISEKSEIFDDQFSVERPDGSNFTLKIRSTKLEDSAMYFCASRGTSGNNEQFFGPGTRLTVL.

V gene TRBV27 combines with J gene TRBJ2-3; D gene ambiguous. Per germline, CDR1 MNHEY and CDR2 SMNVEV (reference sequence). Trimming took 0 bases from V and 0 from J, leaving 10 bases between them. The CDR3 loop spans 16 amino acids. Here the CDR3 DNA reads TGTGCCAGCAGTTTATCACGAGTATCTAGCACAGATACGCAGTATTTT. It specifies CASSLSRVSSTDTQYF.

The chain's CDR3 is CASSYGHSYGYTF. The CDR3 coding sequence is TGTGCCAGCAGTTACGGACACAGCTATGGCTACACCTTC. The chain recombines TRBV6-5 with TRBJ1-2, with D perhaps TRBD1 (5 bases). The CDR3 is 13 residues long. Trimming left V 2 bases short and J 4 bases short, with 8 bases between. Per germline, CDR1 MNHEY and CDR2 SVGAGI.

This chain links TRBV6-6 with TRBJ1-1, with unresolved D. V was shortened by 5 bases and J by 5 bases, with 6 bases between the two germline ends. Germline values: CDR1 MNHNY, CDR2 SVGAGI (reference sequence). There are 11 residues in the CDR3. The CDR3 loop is CASSTKTEAFF. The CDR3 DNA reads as TGTGCCAGCAGTACAAAGACTGAAGCTTTCTTT.

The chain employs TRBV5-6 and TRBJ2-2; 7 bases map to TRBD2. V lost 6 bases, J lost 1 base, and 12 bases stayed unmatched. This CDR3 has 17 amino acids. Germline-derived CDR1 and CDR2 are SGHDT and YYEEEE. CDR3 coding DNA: TGTGCCAGCACCCCCTGGGAGGGGCGCTGGAACACCGGGGAGCTGTTTTTT. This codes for CASTPWEGRWNTGELFF. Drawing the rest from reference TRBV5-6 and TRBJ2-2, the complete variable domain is DAGVTQSPTHLIKTRGQQVTLRCSPKSGHDTVSWYQQALGQGPQFIFQYYEEEERQRGNFPDRFSGHQFPNYSSELNVNALLLGDSALYLCASTPWEGRWNTGELFFGEGSRLTVL.